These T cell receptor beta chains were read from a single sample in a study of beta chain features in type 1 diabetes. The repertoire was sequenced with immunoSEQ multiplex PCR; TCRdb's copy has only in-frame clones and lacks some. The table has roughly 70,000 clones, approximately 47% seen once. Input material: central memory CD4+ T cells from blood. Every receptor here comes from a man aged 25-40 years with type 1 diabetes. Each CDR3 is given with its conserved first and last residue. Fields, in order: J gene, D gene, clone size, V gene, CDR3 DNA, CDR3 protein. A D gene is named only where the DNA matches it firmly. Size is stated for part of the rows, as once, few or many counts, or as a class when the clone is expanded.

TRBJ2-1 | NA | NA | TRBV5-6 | TGTGCCAGCAGCACCTGGCTTCCCCAAAGCTCCTACAATGAGCAGTTCTTC | CASSTWLPQSSYNEQFF
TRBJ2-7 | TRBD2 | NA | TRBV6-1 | TGTGCCAGCACCGGGGGGGGCTACGAGCAGTACTTC | CASTGGGYEQYF
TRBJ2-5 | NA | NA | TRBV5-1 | TGCGCCAGCAGCTTCACCGACAATCAAGAGACCCAGTACTTC | CASSFTDNQETQYF
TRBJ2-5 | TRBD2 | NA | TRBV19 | TGTGCCAGTAGTATAGGACTAGCGGGGACAACGTACCAAGAGACCCAGTACTTC | CASSIGLAGTTYQETQYF
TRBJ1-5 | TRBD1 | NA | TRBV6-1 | TGTGCCAGCAGTGTTCGGGGACAGGGAACTGGCAATCAGCCCCAGCATTTT | CASSVRGQGTGNQPQHF
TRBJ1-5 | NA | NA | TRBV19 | TGTGCCAGTAACGATCGGGGGTTCGTACAGCCCCAGCATTTT | CASNDRGFVQPQHF
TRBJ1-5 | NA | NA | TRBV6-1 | TGTGCCAGCAATATGTTTGGCAATCAGCCCCAGCATTTT | CASNMFGNQPQHF
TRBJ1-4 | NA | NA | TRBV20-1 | TGCAGTGCTCTTACTAATGAAAAACTGTTTTTT | CSALTNEKLFF
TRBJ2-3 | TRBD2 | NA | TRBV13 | TGTGCCAGCAGCCCGGGACTAGCGGGAGGAGGGGATACGCAGTATTTT | CASSPGLAGGGDTQYF
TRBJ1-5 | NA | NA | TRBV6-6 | TGTGCCAGCAGCTCAGGGGATCAGCCCCAGCATTTT | CASSSGDQPQHF
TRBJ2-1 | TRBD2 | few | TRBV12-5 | TGTGCTAGTGGTTTGGGGACTAGCGGGGGAGATGAGCAGTTCTTC | CASGLGTSGGDEQFF
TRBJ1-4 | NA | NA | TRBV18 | TGTGCCAGCTCCCGTTCTGCGGACAGTGTTAATGAAAAACTGTTTTTT | CASSRSADSVNEKLFF
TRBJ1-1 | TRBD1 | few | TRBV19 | TGTGCCAGTAGTGTTCCGGGACAGGGGAACACTGAAGCTTTCTTT | CASSVPGQGNTEAFF
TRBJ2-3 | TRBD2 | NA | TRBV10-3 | TGTGCCATCAGTGAGAAAGGACTAGCGCAAGGGCACACAGATACGCAGTATTTT | CAISEKGLAQGHTDTQYF